Shown below are 17 T cell receptor beta chains from a single sample sequenced in a study of cytomegalovirus exposure and HLA in healthy donors. In the PCR, 60 Vbeta and 13 Jbeta primers were used. TCRdb's copy holds only in-frame clones and misses some; the assay was immunoSEQ multiplex PCR. The sample consists of about 50,000 clones, roughly 80% of them appearing once. The sequenced sample consisted of PBMCs. The receptors come from a man aged 30-40 years in good health and CMV-seropositive.

The gene calls are TRBV5-1 and TRBJ1-3; a weak D match, TRBD1 (6 bases). CDR1 SGHRS and CDR2 YFSETQ come from the germline V gene. The CDR3 is 13 amino acids. V lost 4 bases and J 6 bases, leaving 11 bases between the germline ends. The CDR3 sequence is CASSNGQQNTIYF. CDR3 sequence (DNA): TGCGCCAGCAGCAACGGACAGCAAAACACCATATATTTT.

The chain employs TRBV19 and TRBJ2-3; D ambiguous. Germline V lookup: CDR1 LNHDA, CDR2 SQIVND (reference sequence). This CDR3 is 15 amino acids long. Trimming took off 5 bases at V and 0 bases at J, with 12 bases between the two ends. In nucleotides, the CDR3 is TGTGCCAGTAGTTATTCGAGACAAAGCACAGATACGCAGTATTTT. It codes for CASSYSRQSTDTQYF.

This sequence joins TRBV11-2 and TRBJ2-1, with D possibly matching TRBD1 (6 bases). This CDR3 has 15 residues. Germline CDR1 and CDR2: SGHAT and FQNNGV. V dropped 6 bases and J dropped 0 bases, with 12 bases sitting between them. The CDR3 bases are TGTGCCAGCAGTTCAGGGGCCAGCTCCTACAATGAGCAGTTCTTC. Translated, it gives CASSSGASSYNEQFF.

This rearrangement joins TRBV12-5 to TRBJ1-1; D is undetermined. V lost 3 bases, J lost 5 bases, and 16 bases lay in between. Germline values: CDR1 LGHNT, CDR2 FRNRAP. The CDR3 is 15 amino acids. In DNA form, the CDR3 reads TGTGCTAGTGGTTTAATAGGACTTCACGGGACTGAAGCTTTCTTT. This codes for CASGLIGLHGTEAFF.

This clone was seen a few times. This chain connects TRBV6-1 to TRBJ1-1, with D uncertain. V lost 6 bases and J 2 bases, leaving 16 bases between the germline ends. The CDR3 loop spans 15 amino acids. Germline CDR1 MNHNS, CDR2 SASEGT. The CDR3 reads CASSVLDGSNTEAFF. The DNA for the CDR3 is TGTGCCAGCAGCGTCTTGGACGGGAGCAACACTGAAGCTTTCTTT.

On this clone: At the DNA level, this CDR3 is encoded by other sequences in the same sample as well. The V and J genes are TRBV6-1 and TRBJ1-3, with D uncertain. The V end lost 6 bases, the J end lost 0 bases, and 9 bases lay between the germline ends. Germline V gene data show CDR1 as MNHNS and CDR2 as SASEGT. The CDR3 is 14 amino acids. CDR3 region: CASSDGASGNTIYF. The CDR3, as DNA: TGTGCCAGCAGCGACGGAGCCTCTGGAAACACCATATATTTT.

There are a few counts of this clone. This rearrangement joins TRBV4-1 to TRBJ2-7, with TRBD2 identical over 10 bases. V lost 1 base, J lost 4 bases, and 16 bases stayed unmatched. This CDR3 has 19 amino acids. Germline values: CDR1 MGHRA, CDR2 YSYEKL. DNA for the CDR3: TGCGCCAGCAGCCAAGTAGAGGGCCCTTTGAGCGGGGGGGCTTACGAGCAGTACTTC. Translation: CASSQVEGPLSGGAYEQYF.

The gene calls are TRBV7-9 and TRBJ2-5; no clear D. V was trimmed by 4 bases and J by 5 bases, leaving 17 bases between them. Germline V gene data show CDR1 as SEHNR and CDR2 as FQNEAQ (reference sequence). This CDR3 has 15 residues. The CDR3 nucleotides are TGTGCCAGCAGCTCCGACACGGTTCAGGTGGAGACCCAGTACTTC. This translates into CASSSDTVQVETQYF.

The chain carries TRBV5-1 and TRBJ2-1; 12 bases fit TRBD2. This CDR3 has 17 amino acids. V shed 0 bases, J shed 6 bases, and the junction held 7 bases outside the gene matches. Germline CDR1 SGHRS, CDR2 YFSETQ. The CDR3 spells CASSLDLAGGPGNEQFF. As DNA, the CDR3 is TGCGCCAGCAGCTTGGATCTAGCGGGAGGGCCAGGCAATGAGCAGTTCTTC.

This clone was seen only once. This chain links TRBV18 with TRBJ2-2, with D unresolved. Germline-derived CDR1 and CDR2 are KGHSH and LQKENI. Trimming cost V 2 bases and J 1 base, with 8 bases left between them. The CDR3 is made up of 15 amino acids. CDR3 sequence (DNA): TGTGCCAGCTCACCAAACACAAAGAACACCGGGGAGCTGTTTTTT. Protein product: CASSPNTKNTGELFF.

The chain joins TRBV7-3 to TRBJ2-7; perhaps TRBD1 as D (5 bases). CDR3 size: 15 residues. CDR1 SGHTA and CDR2 FQGTGA come from the germline V gene. The ends were cut back, 4 bases at V and 7 bases at J, with 20 bases in the middle. As DNA, the CDR3 is TGTGCCAGCAGCTCCACGACAGCTCCCCTAGGGGAGCAGTACTTC. Its translation is CASSSTTAPLGEQYF.

This rearrangement joins TRBV7-9 to TRBJ1-1; D may be TRBD1 (5 bases). This CDR3 is 14 amino acids long. CDR1 is SEHNR and CDR2 is FQNEAQ in the germline V gene (reference sequence). Trimming cost V 7 bases and J 2 bases, with 14 bases left between them. CDR3 amino acids: CASNPTEPNTEAFF. The CDR3 DNA is TGTGCCAGCAACCCGACAGAGCCAAACACTGAAGCTTTCTTT.

CDR3 protein: CASSLGGQGREKLFF. In DNA form, the CDR3 reads TGTGCCAGCAGTTTAGGGGGACAGGGCCGTGAAAAACTGTTTTTT. V and J are TRBV28 and TRBJ1-4; 9 positions agree with TRBD1. CDR3 size: 15 residues. Trimming removed 2 bases from V and 7 bases from J; junction bases left unmatched: 5. From germline, CDR1 is MDHEN and CDR2 SYDVKM. Variable domain in full (rest from reference TRBV28 and TRBJ1-4): DVKVTQSSRYLVKRTGEKVFLECVQDMDHENMFWYRQDPGLGLRLIYFSYDVKMKEKGDIPEGYSVSREKKERFSLILESASTNQTSMYLCASSLGGQGREKLFFGSGTQLSVL.

V usage is TRBV25-1 and J usage is TRBJ1-1; D possibly corresponds to TRBD1 (5 bases). V lost 4 bases, J lost 4 bases, and 19 bases lay in between. The germline V gene encodes CDR1 MGHDK and CDR2 SYGVNS. The CDR3 spans 16 residues. The CDR3 sequence is CASSGLGKGSSTEAFF. The CDR3 region has the DNA TGTGCCAGCAGTGGCCTTGGAAAGGGGTCCAGCACTGAAGCTTTCTTT.

This rearrangement joins TRBV5-1 to TRBJ2-1; TRBD2 agrees at 11 bases. J gave up 3 bases and V 4 bases, and 6 bases lay outside the gene matches. The germline CDR1 and CDR2 sequences are SGHRS and YFSETQ. The CDR3 has 16 residues. DNA for the CDR3: TGCGCCAGCAGCCGTACTAGCGGGGGCCGCTACAATGAGCAGTTCTTC. Protein product: CASSRTSGGRYNEQFF.

A few counts support this clone. The CDR3 here is CAVAGTGKSHTEAFF. The CDR3 DNA follows: TGTGCCGTAGCAGGTACAGGGAAAAGCCACACTGAAGCTTTCTTT. V and J are TRBV6-1 and TRBJ1-1, with D possibly matching TRBD1 (6 bases). V dropped 11 bases and J dropped 3 bases, with 22 bases sitting between them. The germline V gene has CDR1 MNHNS and CDR2 SASEGT. The CDR3 length is 15 residues.

The chain is built from TRBV7-2 and TRBJ1-5; D is ambiguous. The CDR3 contains 16 residues. With 2 bases removed from V and 6 bases from J, the gap between germline ends came to 17 bases. The germline CDR1 and CDR2 sequences are SGHTA and FQGNSA. CDR3 in amino acids: CASSLNLEGIGQPQHF. The CDR3 nucleotides are TGTGCCAGCAGCTTAAATCTAGAGGGAATCGGTCAGCCCCAGCATTTT.